This T cell receptor (beta chain) was identified in a study of cytomegalovirus exposure and HLA in healthy donors. PCR employed 60 Vbeta and 13 Jbeta primers. Generated by immunoSEQ multiplex PCR, the TCRdb table keeps only in-frame clones and is missing some. This table has 140,000 or so clones, approximately 86% appearing once. Overall study findings and caveats: The number of N-insertions in an Asian-associated ancestry cluster was reportedly below the approximately 600-donor mean in a later analysis. TCR sequences were mostly rare, though some public TCRs occurred in many donors. Altogether, 150 to 200 TCR beta chains were recorded as cytomegalovirus-associated.

The CDR3 totals 14 residues. Germline CDR1 reads LNHDA; CDR2 reads SQIVND (reference sequence). V was cut by 5 bases and J by 5 bases, with 13 bases left in between. At sampling all donors were nominally healthy, likely with unrecorded immune exposures. Of note for this clone: Its antigen is unidentified.

The origin of this receptor is a woman aged 40 to 50 in good health and CMV-seronegative. The sequenced material came from PBMCs. This chain connects TRBV19 to TRBJ1-5; D gene unclear. The CDR3 coding sequence is TGTGCCAGTAGTCCAGTTTCCCCTTATCAGCCCCAGCATTTT. Translated, it gives CASSPVSPYQPQHF.